This T cell receptor (beta chain) was observed in a study of metastatic and nonmetastatic thyroid tumors. The V end was cut by 2 bases, the J end by 8 bases, with 19 bases between. Germline lookup yields CDR1 KGHSH and CDR2 LQKENI. CDR3 length: 17 residues. Treatment of any kind had been given to no patient before thyroid surgery. TCRdb called clones again from the PCR reads with MiXCR. Among tens of thousands of clones listed, around 20% were seen once. The rearrangement joins TRBV18 to TRBJ1-6; D is unclear. The sequenced sample was blood. This receptor was identified in a female donor with papillary thyroid cancer or a benign thyroid nodule (not recorded which). Some clones in this sample may be carry-over from other donors' samples. CDR3 in amino acids: CASSPVFGPAEDSPLHF. In DNA form, the CDR3 reads TGTGCCAGCTCACCAGTGTTCGGCCCTGCGGAGGATTCACCCCTCCACTTT.